This TCR beta chain was observed in a study of T-cell memory formation after mild COVID-19. This clonotype was picked up many times. Its cognate antigen is unknown. Via MiXCR, TCRdb re-called the 5' RACE reads, giving one row per CDR3 protein. The repertoire consists of roughly 620,000 distinct CDR3 sequences, with 15% to 20% occurring once and the leading ten covering more than 10%. Study-wide findings and caveats: Clones shrinking between day 15 and 85 showed a balanced CD4/CD8 split, and those that grew later tilted toward CD4+. Prior to infection, memory already included some responding clones, suggesting cross-reactive memory joined. The study found contracting CD4+ clones mainly in CM and EM and contracting CD8+ clones in EMRA. The SARS-CoV-2 specificity of second-wave clones reaching peak at day 37 remained unverified.

Sequences were obtained from PBMCs or a T cell subset sorted from them (not recorded which). The TCR was taken from an adult woman who had mild COVID-19 (a few samples of this study predate the infection). Cell type and time point are not known.

In nucleotides, the CDR3 is TGTGCCAGCAGTTCGCTAGCGGGAGGTCAGCAGTTCTTC. It translates to CASSSLAGGQQFF. J is TRBJ2-1 and V is TRBV6-4, with 11 bases aligning to TRBD2. The CDR3 loop spans 13 amino acids. J gave up 11 bases and V 5 bases, and 5 bases lay outside the gene matches. Germline V CDR1 and CDR2: MRHNA, SNTAGT.